This record covers a single T cell receptor beta chain. This clonotype was seen ten or more times. Its recognized antigen is unknown. Base qualities were left out, and no much larger clone turns up one base away. The data are from a study of T cells in Graves' hyperthyroidism and ophthalmopathy (dated by TCRdb to between 2019 and 2020). Concerning the study at large: Peripheral blood samples were taken at the time of initial diagnosis, prior to any treatment. TCR V-J signatures able to tell the groups apart were searched for in a discovery cohort of 90 to 100 patients, of whom over 40 had Graves' ophthalmopathy and 57 had stable Graves' hyperthyroidism. TCR Vbeta CDR3 sequencing of roughly 140 peripheral blood samples (approximately 44 ophthalmopathy, 70 to 85 hyperthyroidism and roughly 17 progressor patients) is reported in the paper. Thyroid tissue and blood T-cell repertoires from more than five Graves' hyperthyroidism patients were also compared in the study. The 75 to 100 discovery patients were randomly split 7:3 into training and test sets. Following sampling, methimazole starting at 30 mg daily was given to hyperthyroidism patients, and high-dose intravenous methylprednisolone was given to ophthalmopathy patients. Prospective prediction of ophthalmopathy was tested in an independent validation cohort of approximately 19 hyperthyroidism patients and 15 to 17 patients who later progressed to ophthalmopathy.

The V and J ends are trimmed by 3 bases and 3 bases, leaving 8 bases between them. Including cysteine and phenylalanine, the CDR3 has 13 amino acids. The sequence is cut down to CDR3 DNA, 39 bases in frame from base 1. As encoded in the germline V gene, CDR1 is SNHLY while CDR2 is FYNNEI. Stable Graves' hyperthyroidism was defined as the absence of progression to ophthalmopathy over 18 months of follow-up. Hyperthyroidism patients were aged 18 to 65 years and newly diagnosed, with disease duration of less than 2 months. The study excluded patients with uncontrolled infections, other autoimmune diseases, pregnancy or lactation. Clinical symptoms, serum thyroxine and TRAb, thyroid ultrasound, and orbital computed tomography formed the basis for the diagnoses. PBMCs were separated from approximately 9.9 ml of fresh peripheral blood using Ficoll-Paque density gradient centrifugation. Trizol reagent was used to extract total RNA, and RNA quality was then checked on an Agilent 2100 Bioanalyzer.

TCR beta CDR3 regions were amplified from RNA transcripts. The first round of RT-PCR for the TCR CDR3 was performed with the HTBI primer set and the Qiagen OneStep RT-PCR kit. A second multiplex PCR round built the libraries, followed by size selection and purification. Libraries were sequenced paired-end with 100 bp reads on an Illumina HiSeq2000. The paper's data handling went like this. Raw data were processed with SOAPnuke, discarding reads with adapters, uncalled bases, mean Phred below 15, or no exact constant-primer or identifier match. High-quality paired reads were merged using COPE v1.2.5, and each unique nucleotide sequence was defined as a clonotype. MiTCR v1.1 was used to align the clonotypes against IMGT TRBV, TRBD and TRBJ reference segments. The analysis was restricted to V-J combinations with a frequency above 0.0001, which together covered just over 98% of the repertoires. A TCS score was defined as the ratio between F50 (clonal expansion) and ExV (chaos), using BLOSUM62-based TCRdist between CDR3 peptides within each V-J. Welch's t-statistics and random forest reduced 500 to 550 V-J features to about 13, which were used in a naive Bayes classifier (R e1071). TCRdb's own reprocessing of the public reads used fastp at Q25 and MiXCR and kept productive beta chains. Entries that share a CDR3 protein sequence are merged under the most common genes and DNA. In this record, the V and J calls reflect TCRdb's handling and not the investigators' own analysis. The sample yields hundreds of thousands of distinct CDR3 sequences; 13% to 15% were counted once. Approximately 15% of the sample goes to the ten largest clones.

Overall study outcomes, separate from this receptor: In validation, progression to ophthalmopathy was predicted by the model with 70.59% sensitivity and about 72% specificity, a median of 6.5 months before onset. Most expanded thyroid clonotypes (frequency above 0.001) were also found in blood, which suggests that blood repertoires may mirror thyroid immune responses. A model built on a 13 V-J signature distinguished ophthalmopathy from stable hyperthyroidism, reaching 85% to 90% sensitivity and about 81% specificity in cross-validation and 80%/75% in testing. No statistical method was used to set the sample size in advance, and investigators knew the group allocation.

Sequencing input: blood. The sequence was obtained from a middle-aged woman with Graves' hyperthyroidism. Here the chain combines TRBV2 and TRBJ1-2; no D segment can be confidently identified. The CDR3 loop reads CASSESTDYGYTF. The DNA is as follows: TGTGCCAGCAGTGAGTCGACTGACTATGGCTACACCTTC.